What follows are 6 T cell receptor beta chains derived from one specimen sequenced in a study of blood T cell repertoires in COVID-19. Data came from immunoSEQ multiplex PCR; TCRdb stores just in-frame clones and leaves some out. Of some 300,000 clones in the sample, approximately 90% were seen once. The sample comprised peripheral blood. These receptors originate from a woman aged 30 to 39 who had recovered from COVID-19.

J is TRBJ1-6 and V is TRBV6-2 or TRBV6-3; 9 nucleotides line up with TRBD1. Germline V CDR1 and CDR2: MNHEY, SVGEGT. The CDR3 has 13 residues. The V gene end was trimmed by 6 bases and the J gene end by 13 bases; junction bases not matched to a gene: 7. CDR3 nucleotides: TGTGCCAGCAGCCGTCCCGGGACAGGGCCCCTCCACTTT. Amino acids: CASSRPGTGPLHF.

This sequence joins TRBV21-1 and TRBJ2-3; the table's D call of TRBD2 was not tested on the DNA. TRBV21-1 is deemed a pseudogene. The CDR3 covers 17 residues. CDR3 in amino acids: CASSRTERDPSTDTQYF. CDR3 coding DNA: TGTGCCAGCAGTCGAACCGAGCGGGACCCATCCACAGATACGCAGTATTTT.

This chain links TRBV7-8 with TRBJ1-6, with a weak D call TRBD1 (5 bases). This CDR3 is built from 15 residues. Trimming cost V 0 bases and J 8 bases, with 11 bases left between them. Germline V CDR1 and CDR2: SGHVS, FQNEAQ. In DNA, the CDR3 is TGTGCCAGCAGCTTAGCGCGGGGGAACTATTCACCCCTCCACTTT. Its protein product is CASSLARGNYSPLHF.

The gene calls are TRBV6-5 and TRBJ2-7, with D maybe TRBD2 (5 bases). CDR1 is MNHEY, CDR2 SVGAGI, per germline. Trimming took 0 bases from V and 3 from J, leaving 12 bases between them. This CDR3 is built from 15 residues. DNA of the CDR3: TGTGCCAGCAGTTACTCTGGTCGGGGTCTCTACGAGCAGTACTTC. Translation gives CASSYSGRGLYEQYF.

J is TRBJ2-2 and V is TRBV15; a possible D gene is TRBD2 (6 bases). This CDR3 region has 15 residues. Germline V gives CDR1 LNHNV, CDR2 YYDKDF (reference sequence). V was clipped by 3 bases and J by 5 bases, with 13 bases between them. In nucleotides, the CDR3 is TGTGCCACCAGCAGGCGGGCGGGGCAAACCGGGGAGCTGTTTTTT. This translates into CATSRRAGQTGELFF.

V gene TRBV6-5 combines with J gene TRBJ2-3; possible D gene TRBD2, 6 bases. This CDR3 is built from 15 residues. The germline V gene has CDR1 MNHEY and CDR2 SVGAGI. V was trimmed by 5 bases and J by 0 bases, leaving 12 bases between them. The CDR3 loop reads CASSRSGSSTDTQYF. The DNA for the CDR3 is TGTGCCAGCAGTCGGAGCGGGTCTAGCACAGATACGCAGTATTTT.